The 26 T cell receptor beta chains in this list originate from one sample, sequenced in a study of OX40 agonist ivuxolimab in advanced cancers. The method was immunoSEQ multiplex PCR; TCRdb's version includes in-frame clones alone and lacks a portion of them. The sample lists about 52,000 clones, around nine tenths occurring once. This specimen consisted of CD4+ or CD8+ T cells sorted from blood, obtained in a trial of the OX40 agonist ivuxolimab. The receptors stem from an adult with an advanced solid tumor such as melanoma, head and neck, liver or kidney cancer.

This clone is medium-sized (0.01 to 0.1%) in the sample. CDR3 bases: TGTGCCAGCAGCCCCCCCGGGGACGCCTCCGGGACCCAGTACTTC. It codes for CASSPPGDASGTQYF. This chain joins TRBV9 and TRBJ2-5; D tentatively fits TRBD1 or TRBD2 (5 bases each). Trimming removed 4 bases at V and 7 bases at J, with 20 bases between. The CDR3 totals 15 residues. Germline values: CDR1 SGDLS, CDR2 YYNGEE.

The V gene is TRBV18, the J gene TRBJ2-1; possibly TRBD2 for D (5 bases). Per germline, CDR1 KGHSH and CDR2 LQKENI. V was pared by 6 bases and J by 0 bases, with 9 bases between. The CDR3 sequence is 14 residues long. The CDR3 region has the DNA TGTGCCAGCTCCCCGGGGTACTCCTACAATGAGCAGTTCTTC. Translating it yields CASSPGYSYNEQFF.

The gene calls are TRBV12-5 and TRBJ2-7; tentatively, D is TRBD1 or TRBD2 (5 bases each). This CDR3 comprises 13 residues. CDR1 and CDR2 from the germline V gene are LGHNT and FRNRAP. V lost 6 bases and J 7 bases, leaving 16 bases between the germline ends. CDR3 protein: CASGQGTAREQYF. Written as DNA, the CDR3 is TGTGCTAGTGGACAAGGGACGGCACGAGAGCAGTACTTC.

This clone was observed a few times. CDR3 loop: CASSHGQGNDGYTF. CDR3 sequence (DNA): TGCGCCAGCAGCCACGGACAGGGAAACGATGGCTACACCTTC. The rearrangement links TRBV4-3 to TRBJ1-2; 8 bases map to TRBD1. Trimming at V came to 3 bases and at J to 6 bases, leaving 6 bases not matched to a gene. This CDR3 spans 14 amino acids. CDR1 LGHNA and CDR2 YSLEER come from the germline V gene.

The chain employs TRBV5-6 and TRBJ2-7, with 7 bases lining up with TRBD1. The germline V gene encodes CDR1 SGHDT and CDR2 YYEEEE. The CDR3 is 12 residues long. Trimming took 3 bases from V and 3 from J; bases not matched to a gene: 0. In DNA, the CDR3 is TGTGCCAGCAGCTCAGGGGGCTACGAGCAGTACTTC. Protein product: CASSSGGYEQYF.

The CDR3 here is CVRSQATGSGYEQYF. As DNA, the CDR3 is TGTGTCAGAAGCCAGGCGACAGGGTCAGGGTACGAGCAGTACTTC. The chain links TRBV7-5 to TRBJ2-7; the table gives TRBD1 as D, unverified against the DNA. TRBV7-5 is a pseudogene segment. The CDR3 is made up of 15 amino acids.

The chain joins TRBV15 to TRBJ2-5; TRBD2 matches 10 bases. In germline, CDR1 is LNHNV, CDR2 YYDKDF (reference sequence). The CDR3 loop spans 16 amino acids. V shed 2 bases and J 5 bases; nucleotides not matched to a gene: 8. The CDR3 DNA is TGTGCCACCAGCAGAACCGCTAGCGGGGGCGCGGAGACCCAGTACTTC. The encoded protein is CATSRTASGGAETQYF.

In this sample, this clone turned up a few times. Here the CDR3 reads CASSAGGNQPQHF. The CDR3 nucleotides are TGTGCCAGCAGTGCGGGGGGGAATCAGCCCCAGCATTTT. V and J are TRBV6-5 and TRBJ1-5, with D perhaps TRBD1 (5 bases). With 5 bases removed from V and 4 bases from J, the gap between germline ends came to 9 bases. Per germline, CDR1 MNHEY and CDR2 SVGAGI. The CDR3 has 13 amino acids.

The CDR3 nucleotides are TGTGCCAGCACCGCGAGGAGCGTGACTTATGGCTACACCTTC. Translating it yields CASTARSVTYGYTF. The chain uses TRBV21-1 and TRBJ1-2. TRBV21-1 is a pseudogene segment. This CDR3 spans 14 amino acids.

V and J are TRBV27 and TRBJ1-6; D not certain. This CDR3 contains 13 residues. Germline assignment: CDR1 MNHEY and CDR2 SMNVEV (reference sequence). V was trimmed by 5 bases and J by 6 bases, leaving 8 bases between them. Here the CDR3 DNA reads TGTGCCAGCAGTATCGGGGTTAATTCACCCCTCCACTTT. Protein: CASSIGVNSPLHF.

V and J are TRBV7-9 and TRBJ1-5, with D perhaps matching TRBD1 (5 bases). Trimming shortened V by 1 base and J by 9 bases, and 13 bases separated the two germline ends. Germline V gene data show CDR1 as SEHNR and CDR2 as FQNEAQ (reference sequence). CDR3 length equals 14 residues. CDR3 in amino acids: CASSLGTLGGPQHF. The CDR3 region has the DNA TGTGCCAGCAGCTTAGGAACCCTGGGGGGGCCCCAGCATTTT.

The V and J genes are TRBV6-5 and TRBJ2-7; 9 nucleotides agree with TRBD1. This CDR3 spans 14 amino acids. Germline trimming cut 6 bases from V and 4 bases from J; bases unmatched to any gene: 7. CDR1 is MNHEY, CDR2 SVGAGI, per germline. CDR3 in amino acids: CASSAGTGIYEQYF. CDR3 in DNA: TGTGCCAGCAGCGCCGGGACAGGGATATACGAGCAGTACTTC.

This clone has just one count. DNA for the CDR3: TGTGCCAGCAGCTTTCCGGGACAGCACTACACCTTC. Translation gives CASSFPGQHYTF. V usage is TRBV5-6 and J usage is TRBJ1-2, with 7 bases aligning to TRBD1. Germline trimming cut 2 bases from V and 10 bases from J; bases unmatched to any gene: 5. Germline loops: CDR1 SGHDT, CDR2 YYEEEE. CDR3 length: 12 amino acids.

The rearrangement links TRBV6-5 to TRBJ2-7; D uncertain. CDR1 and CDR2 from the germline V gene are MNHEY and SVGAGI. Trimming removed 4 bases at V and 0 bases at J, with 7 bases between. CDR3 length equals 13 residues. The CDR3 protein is CASSFSSSYEQYF. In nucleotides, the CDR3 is TGTGCCAGCAGTTTCAGTAGCTCCTACGAGCAGTACTTC.

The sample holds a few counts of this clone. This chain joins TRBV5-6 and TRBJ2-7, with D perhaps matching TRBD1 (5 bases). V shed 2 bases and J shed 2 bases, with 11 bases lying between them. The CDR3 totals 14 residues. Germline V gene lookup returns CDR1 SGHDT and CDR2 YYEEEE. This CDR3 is CASSFLGRAYEQYF. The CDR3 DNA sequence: TGTGCCAGCAGCTTTTTGGGCAGGGCCTACGAGCAGTACTTC.

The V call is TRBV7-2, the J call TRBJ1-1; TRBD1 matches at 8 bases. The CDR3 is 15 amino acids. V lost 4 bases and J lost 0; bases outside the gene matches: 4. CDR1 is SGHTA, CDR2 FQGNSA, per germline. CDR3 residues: CASSWTGQMNTEAFF. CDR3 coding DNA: TGTGCCAGCAGCTGGACAGGGCAAATGAACACTGAAGCTTTCTTT.

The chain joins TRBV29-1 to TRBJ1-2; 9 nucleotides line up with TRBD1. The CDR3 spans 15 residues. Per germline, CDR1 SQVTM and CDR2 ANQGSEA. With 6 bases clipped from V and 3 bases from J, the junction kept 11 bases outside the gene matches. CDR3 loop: CSVPRGQGRDYGYTF. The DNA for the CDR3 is TGCAGCGTACCGAGGGGACAGGGTCGGGACTATGGCTACACCTTC.

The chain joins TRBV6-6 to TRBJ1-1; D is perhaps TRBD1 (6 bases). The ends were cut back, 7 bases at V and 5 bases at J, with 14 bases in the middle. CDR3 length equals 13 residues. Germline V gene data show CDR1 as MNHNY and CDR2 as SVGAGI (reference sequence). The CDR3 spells CASTPGGGTEAFF. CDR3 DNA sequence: TGTGCCAGCACTCCAGGAGGGGGTACTGAAGCTTTCTTT.

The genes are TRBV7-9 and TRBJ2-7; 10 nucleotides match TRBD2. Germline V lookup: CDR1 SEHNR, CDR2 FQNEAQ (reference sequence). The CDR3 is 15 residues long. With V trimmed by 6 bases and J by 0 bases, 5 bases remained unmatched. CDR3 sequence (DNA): TGTGCCAGCAGGCCCGGGACTAGCGACTCCTACGAGCAGTACTTC. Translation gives CASRPGTSDSYEQYF. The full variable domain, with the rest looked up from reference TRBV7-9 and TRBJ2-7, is DTGVSQNPRHKITKRGQNVTFRCDPISEHNRLYWYRQTLGQGPEFLTYFQNEAQLEKSRLLSDRFSAERPKGSFSTLEIQRTEQGDSAMYLCASRPGTSDSYEQYFGPGTRLTVT.

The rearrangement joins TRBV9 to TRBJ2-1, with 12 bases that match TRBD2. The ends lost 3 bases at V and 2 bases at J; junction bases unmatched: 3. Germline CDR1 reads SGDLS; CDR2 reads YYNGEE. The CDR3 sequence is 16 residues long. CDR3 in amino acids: CASSGPSGGAYNEQFF. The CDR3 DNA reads TGTGCCAGCAGCGGTCCTAGCGGGGGGGCCTACAATGAGCAGTTCTTC.

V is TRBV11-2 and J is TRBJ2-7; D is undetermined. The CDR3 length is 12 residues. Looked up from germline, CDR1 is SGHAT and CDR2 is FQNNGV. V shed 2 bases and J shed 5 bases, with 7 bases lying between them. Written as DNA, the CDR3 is TGTGCCAGCAGCTTAATCGTGGACGAGCAGTACTTC. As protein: CASSLIVDEQYF.

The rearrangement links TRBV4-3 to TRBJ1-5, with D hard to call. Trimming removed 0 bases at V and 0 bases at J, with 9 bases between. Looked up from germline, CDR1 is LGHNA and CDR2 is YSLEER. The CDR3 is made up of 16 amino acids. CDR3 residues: CASSQDRSYSNQPQHF. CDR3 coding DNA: TGCGCCAGCAGCCAAGACCGGAGTTATAGCAATCAGCCCCAGCATTTT.

The CDR3 DNA sequence: TGCGCCAGCAGCTTAGCGTCTCCTAGCACAGATACGCAGTATTTT. Translating gives CASSLASPSTDTQYF. V and J are TRBV5-1 and TRBJ2-3; D not certain. The CDR3 contains 15 residues. Per the germline V gene, CDR1 is SGHRS and CDR2 is YFSETQ. V was shortened by 2 bases and J by 0 bases, with 10 bases between the two germline ends.

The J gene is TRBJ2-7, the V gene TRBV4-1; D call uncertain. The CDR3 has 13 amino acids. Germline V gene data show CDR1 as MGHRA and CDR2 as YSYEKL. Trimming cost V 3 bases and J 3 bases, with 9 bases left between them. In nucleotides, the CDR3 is TGCGCCAGCAGCCATTACGCAGGCTACGAGCAGTACTTC. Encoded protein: CASSHYAGYEQYF.

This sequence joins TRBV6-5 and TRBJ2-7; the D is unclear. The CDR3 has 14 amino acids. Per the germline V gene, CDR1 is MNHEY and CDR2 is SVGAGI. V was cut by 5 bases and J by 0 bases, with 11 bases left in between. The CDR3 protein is CASSPSADSYEQYF. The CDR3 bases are TGTGCCAGCAGTCCCTCCGCGGACTCCTACGAGCAGTACTTC.

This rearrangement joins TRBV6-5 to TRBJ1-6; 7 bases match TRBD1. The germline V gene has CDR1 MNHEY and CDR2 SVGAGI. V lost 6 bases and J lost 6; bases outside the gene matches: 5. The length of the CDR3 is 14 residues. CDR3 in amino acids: CASRPGTANSPLHF. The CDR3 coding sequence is TGTGCCAGCAGACCCGGGACAGCTAATTCACCCCTCCACTTT.